Included here is one TCR beta chain sequence, with context. Its target is unknown. The sample originates from a study of T cell responses to AZD1222 COVID-19 vaccine. Study outcomes and limitations: Repertoire sampling happened only post peak T cell response. Spike-wide coverage was observed for vaccine-associated CD4 TCRs, with dominant responses at 160-218 and 743-854.

Pooling covered second doses at about 4 or about 12 weeks. The CDR3 spans 15 residues. Germline values: CDR1 LGHDT, CDR2 YNNKEL (reference sequence). The J segment lost 5 bases and the V segment lost 5 bases, leaving 8 bases of the junction unmatched. Generated by immunoSEQ multiplex PCR, the TCRdb table keeps only in-frame clones and is missing some. The sample carries around 130,000 clones, roughly nine tenths recorded once. The specimen comprised peripheral blood, sampled 28 days after the second AZD1222 dose. This sequence originates from an adult who received the AZD1222 COVID-19 vaccine. The V call is TRBV3-1 (or the pseudogene TRBV3-2), the J call TRBJ2-1, with 8 bases matching TRBD1. The CDR3 DNA follows: TGTGCCAGCAGCTATTCCGGGACAGGTCACAATGAGCAGTTCTTC. Its translation is CASSYSGTGHNEQFF.